This passage covers 18 T cell receptor beta chains from one sample sequenced in a study of blood T cells in healthy people across ages. For the second PCR, which ran for roughly 7 to 11 cycles, a sample-barcoded 5' primer and a J-beta primer mix were used. Each CDR3 protein gets one entry after TCRdb re-called the 5' RACE reads with MiXCR. The data contain over a million distinct CDR3 sequences, 35% to 45% of them singletons. The sequencing input was blood. The receptors were gathered from a woman between 18 and 29 years old in good health.

The rearrangement joins TRBV20-1 to TRBJ2-1, with 7 bases that match TRBD2. The CDR3 is made up of 15 amino acids. Losses at the gene ends were 0 bases for V and 2 bases for J; bases not matched to a gene: 4. Looked up from germline, CDR1 is DFQATT and CDR2 is SNEGSKA (reference sequence). CDR3 protein: CSARDRREAYNEQFF. The CDR3 coding sequence is TGCAGTGCTAGAGATCGACGGGAGGCCTACAATGAGCAGTTCTTC.

About this clonotype: This may arise from a read error, as a much more abundant clone is one base away. The chain joins TRBV11-2 to TRBJ2-3, with D possibly being TRBD2 (7 bases). The CDR3 extends over 14 amino acids. Germline CDR1 is SGHAT and CDR2 is FQNNGV. CDR3 loop: CASSFAGATDTRYF. CDR3 in DNA: TGTGCCAGCAGCTTTGCGGGGGCCACAGATACGCGGTATTTT. The whole variable domain, filled in from reference TRBV11-2 and TRBJ2-3, reads EAGVAQSPRYKIIEKRQSVAFWCNPISGHATLYWYQQILGQGPKLLIQFQNNGVVDDSQLPKDRFSAERLKGVDSTLKIQPAKLEDSAVYLCASSFAGATDTRYFGPGTRLTVL.

This chain links TRBV12-3 or TRBV12-4 with TRBJ1-5, with D maybe TRBD1 (6 bases). Trimming removed 7 bases from V and 1 base from J, with 11 bases in between. The CDR3 totals 14 residues. DNA of the CDR3: TGTGCCAGCACGTTAAGGGGGAGCAATCAGCCCCAGCATTTT. Translation gives CASTLRGSNQPQHF.

The V gene is TRBV27, the J gene TRBJ2-2, with no clear D. V lost 5 bases to trimming and J lost 5 bases, with 9 bases between them. CDR3 length equals 13 residues. Germline V CDR1 and CDR2: MNHEY, SMNVEV (reference sequence). The CDR3 protein is CASSVRRTGELFF. The CDR3 DNA reads TGTGCCAGCAGTGTAAGACGGACCGGGGAGCTGTTTTTT.

This chain uses TRBV4-1 with TRBJ1-5; D is unclear. CDR1 and CDR2 from the germline V gene are MGHRA and YSYEKL. The CDR3 covers 14 residues. V was pared by 2 bases and J by 6 bases, with 11 bases between. The CDR3 DNA reads TGCGCCAGCAGCCAAAGGGTCAATCCTCAGCCCCAGCATTTT. Translating gives CASSQRVNPQPQHF.

This clonotype showed up just a few times. V gene TRBV5-1 combines with J gene TRBJ2-2; D is ambiguous. Germline loops: CDR1 SGHRS, CDR2 YFSETQ. This CDR3 is 15 amino acids long. V dropped 1 base and J dropped 4 bases, with 11 bases sitting between them. Written as DNA, the CDR3 is TGCGCCAGCAGCTTGAATCCGTCTGCCACCGGGGAGCTGTTTTTT. It encodes CASSLNPSATGELFF. The entire variable domain, with the rest obtained from reference TRBV5-1 and TRBJ2-2, is as follows: KAGVTQTPRYLIKTRGQQVTLSCSPISGHRSVSWYQQTPGQGLQFLFEYFSETQRNKGNFPGRFSGRQFSNSRSEMNVSTLELGDSALYLCASSLNPSATGELFFGEGSRLTVL.

This chain joins TRBV4-2 and TRBJ2-5, with D possibly TRBD2 on 5 matching bases. Trimming removed 3 bases at V and 5 bases at J, with 16 bases between. CDR1 is LGHNA and CDR2 is YNFKEQ in the germline V gene. The CDR3 totals 15 residues. CDR3 in DNA: TGTGCCAGCAGCCAGCGGGCGAACACTCAGGAGACCCAGTACTTC. Amino acids: CASSQRANTQETQYF.

V gene TRBV10-3 combines with J gene TRBJ1-5; D not resolved. Trimming removed 2 bases from V and 0 bases from J, with 8 bases in between. Germline V lookup: CDR1 ENHRY, CDR2 SYGVKD. This CDR3 has 15 residues. The DNA of the CDR3 is TGTGCCATCAGTGAGACGGCCTATAGCAATCAGCCCCAGCATTTT. As protein: CAISETAYSNQPQHF.

The chain links TRBV29-1 to TRBJ1-1; D is undetermined. Per the germline V gene, CDR1 is SQVTM and CDR2 is ANQGSEA. The CDR3 totals 13 residues. Trimming left V 4 bases short and J 10 bases short, with 19 bases between. The CDR3 DNA follows: TGCAGCGTTGGTTCCAGCTTGGTTGGTGGAGCTTTCTTT. Its translation: CSVGSSLVGGAFF.

This chain connects TRBV20-1 to TRBJ2-4; D may correspond to TRBD1 or TRBD2 (5 bases each). The last part of the DNA fits TRBJ2-7 better; the J call may be wrong. Germline values: CDR1 DFQATT, CDR2 SNEGSKA (reference sequence). This CDR3 spans 14 amino acids. For the CDR3, the DNA is TGCAGTGCTAGAGATCGGGGCAAACTCTACGAGCAGTACTTC. Amino acids: CSARDRGKLYEQYF.

The chain employs TRBV12-3 or TRBV12-4 and TRBJ2-1; TRBD2 aligns across 8 bases. Trimming at V came to 10 bases and at J to 9 bases, leaving 14 bases not matched to a gene. The CDR3 loop spans 14 amino acids. The CDR3 nucleotides read TGTGCCAACAGAAAAACGGGGGGGCCACCTGAGCAGTTCTTC. This translates into CANRKTGGPPEQFF.

V gene TRBV29-1 combines with J gene TRBJ2-1; D is ambiguous. V lost 6 bases to trimming and J lost 0 bases, with 9 bases between them. In germline, CDR1 is SQVTM, CDR2 ANQGSEA. The CDR3 contains 13 residues. The CDR3 DNA reads as TGCAGCGTAAAAGGAAGCTCCTACAATGAGCAGTTCTTC. Translating gives CSVKGSSYNEQFF.

The chain has TRBV6-2 or TRBV6-3 and TRBJ1-2; D unclear. V lost 0 bases and J lost 7, with 9 bases in between. Germline V gene data show CDR1 as MNHEY and CDR2 as SVGEGT. This CDR3 has 13 amino acids. The CDR3, as DNA: TGTGCCAGCAGTTACTCGATCGGGCTTGGCTACACCTTC. It yields the protein CASSYSIGLGYTF.

The chain recombines TRBV20-1 with TRBJ2-3; D is possibly TRBD1 (5 bases). The CDR3 runs to 13 residues. The germline V and J ends were trimmed by 8 bases and 4 bases, with 16 bases remaining between them. In germline, CDR1 is DFQATT, CDR2 SNEGSKA (reference sequence). Here the CDR3 reads CSPGGAHSDTQYF. The CDR3 DNA follows: TGCAGTCCTGGTGGGGCGCATTCAGATACGCAGTATTTT.

The chain is built from TRBV25-1 and TRBJ1-5; tentative D call: TRBD1 (5 bases). The CDR3 runs 15 residues. Germline V gives CDR1 MGHDK, CDR2 SYGVNS. Trimming left V 4 bases short and J 6 bases short, with 16 bases between. The CDR3 nucleotides are TGTGCCAGCAGTGCGGAGGGCGGGGGGGGTCAGCCCCAGCATTTT. Translated, it gives CASSAEGGGGQPQHF.

The genes are TRBV6-1 and TRBJ1-5; 7 nucleotides match TRBD1. The V gene end was trimmed by 5 bases and the J gene end by 1 base; junction bases not matched to a gene: 8. CDR1 and CDR2 (germline): MNHNS, SASEGT. This CDR3 spans 16 amino acids. The DNA of the CDR3 is TGTGCCAGCAGTCCCACCAGGGGGTACAGCAATCAGCCCCAGCATTTT. It translates to CASSPTRGYSNQPQHF.

This clonotype was counted a few times. The V gene is TRBV12-3 or TRBV12-4, the J gene TRBJ2-7; no firm D call. V was trimmed by 2 bases and J by 3 bases, leaving 11 bases between them. The CDR3 spans 14 residues. CDR3 sequence reads: CASSLRLTGYEQYF. CDR3 DNA sequence: TGTGCCAGCAGTTTACGGTTAACTGGCTACGAGCAGTACTTC.

This rearrangement joins TRBV12-3 or TRBV12-4 to TRBJ1-1; 10 bases agree with TRBD1. CDR3 size: 15 residues. J was trimmed by 6 bases and V by 5 bases; bases with no gene match: 9. CDR3 DNA sequence: TGTGCCAGCAGTCAAGAGACAGGGGGCGGCTCTGAAGCTTTCTTT. Protein sequence: CASSQETGGGSEAFF.